Each of the 17 T cell receptor beta chains below was sequenced from the same sample in a study of CXCR3-negative and CXCR3-positive naive CD8 T cells. The libraries of TRB cDNA were constructed through 5' RACE using UMI labels. One entry per CDR3 protein, without DNA, is what TCRdb gives after re-calling the 5' RACE reads. The sample features about 120,000 distinct CDR3 sequences, with around 0.5% in its top ten. Source material: naive CXCR3- CD8+ T cells from blood. The subset is: CD45RO-CCR7+CD27+CD95- naive CD8+ T cells lacking CXCR3 (TNR3-). These receptors were collected from a human donor in good health. Some clones in this sample may be carry-over from other donors' samples.

This chain connects TRBV10-2 to TRBJ2-1; TCRdb gives TRBD2 as the D gene, but with no DNA this cannot be confirmed. The CDR3 has 16 amino acids. CDR1 and CDR2 (germline): WSHSY, SAAADI. The CDR3 loop reads CASSEVASGRFNEQFF.

This chain uses TRBV28 with TRBJ1-6. From germline, CDR1 is MDHEN and CDR2 SYDVKM. CDR3 length equals 19 residues. CDR3 sequence: CASSLSLGSKSSYNSPLHF.

J is TRBJ2-7 and V is TRBV6-5; the TCRdb call, TRBD1, lacks DNA for checking. Germline assignment: CDR1 MNHEY and CDR2 SVGAGI. The CDR3 consists of 12 residues. CDR3 residues: CASRTGTYEQYF.

This chain links TRBV12-3 or TRBV12-4 with TRBJ2-1; without DNA, the TCRdb call of TRBD2 cannot be checked. This CDR3 has 14 amino acids. CDR3 amino acids: CASSPSGRYNEQFF.

The rearrangement uses TRBV7-9 and TRBJ2-7. In germline, CDR1 is SEHNR, CDR2 FQNEAQ (reference sequence). This CDR3 comprises 13 residues. The CDR3 here is CASSPTEVFEQYF.

The chain uses TRBV10-2 and TRBJ1-5; the TRBD1 assignment by TCRdb is unverifiable without DNA. The CDR3 has 16 residues. Germline CDR1 is WSHSY and CDR2 is SAAADI. CDR3: CASSESPGNSNQPQHF.

The chain is built from TRBV28 and TRBJ2-1; the D call of TRBD2 rests on TCRdb alone, since no DNA is present to check it. This CDR3 has 17 amino acids. In germline, CDR1 is MDHEN, CDR2 SYDVKM. Here the CDR3 reads CASSSRLAPSTGNEQFF.

The V call is TRBV9, the J call TRBJ2-3; TCRdb returns TRBD2, unconfirmable since there is no DNA. The CDR3 sequence is 15 residues long. Germline lookup yields CDR1 SGDLS and CDR2 YYNGEE. The CDR3 loop is CASSIAGGSTDTQYF. The complete variable domain, with remaining parts taken from reference TRBV9 and TRBJ2-3, reads DSGVTQTPKHLITATGQRVTLRCSPRSGDLSVYWYQQSLDQGLQFLIQYYNGEERAKGNILERFSAQQFPDLHSELNLSSLELGDSALYFCASSIAGGSTDTQYFGPGTRLTVL.

The CDR3 reads CSATMVGGGTEAFF. The rearrangement links TRBV20-1 to TRBJ1-1. This CDR3 has 14 amino acids. The germline V gene encodes CDR1 DFQATT and CDR2 SNEGSKA (reference sequence).

This chain joins TRBV2 and TRBJ2-7. The CDR3 contains 13 residues. The germline gives CDR1 SNHLY, CDR2 FYNNEI. Here the CDR3 reads CASSDGRVYEQYF.

The chain couples TRBV11-2 to TRBJ1-2. CDR1 is SGHAT, CDR2 FQNNGV, per germline. The CDR3 extends over 15 amino acids. The CDR3 loop reads CASSSTAGSHYGYTF. Full variable domain (missing parts from reference TRBV11-2 and TRBJ1-2): EAGVAQSPRYKIIEKRQSVAFWCNPISGHATLYWYQQILGQGPKLLIQFQNNGVVDDSQLPKDRFSAERLKGVDSTLKIQPAKLEDSAVYLCASSSTAGSHYGYTFGSGTRLTVV.

This chain joins TRBV28 and TRBJ2-7; the TCRdb D gene call, TRBD2, has no DNA to confirm it. In germline, CDR1 is MDHEN, CDR2 SYDVKM. This CDR3 has 14 amino acids. The CDR3 spells CASLGGGSPFEQYF.

This chain uses TRBV20-1 with TRBJ2-7; TCRdb names TRBD1, which stays unverified in the absence of DNA. This CDR3 comprises 19 residues. Germline-derived CDR1 and CDR2 are DFQATT and SNEGSKA (reference sequence). CDR3 amino acids: CSASRPGQGLRESPYEQYF.

The chain combines TRBV2 with TRBJ1-1. The CDR3 loop spans 13 amino acids. In germline, CDR1 is SNHLY, CDR2 FYNNEI. The CDR3 region is CASSELGWAEAFF.

This sequence joins TRBV7-9 and TRBJ1-6; TCRdb lists TRBD1, though no DNA is available to test this call. This CDR3 region has 16 residues. The germline V gene encodes CDR1 SEHNR and CDR2 FQNEAQ (reference sequence). This CDR3 is CASSHTSGRENSPLHF.

The genes are TRBV15 and TRBJ1-3. This CDR3 contains 13 residues. Germline V gives CDR1 LNHNV, CDR2 YYDKDF (reference sequence). The CDR3 protein is CATSRHSGNTIYF.

V is TRBV9 and J is TRBJ1-4; the TRBD1 assignment by TCRdb is unverifiable without DNA. CDR3 length: 15 amino acids. CDR1 is SGDLS, CDR2 YYNGEE, per germline. CDR3: CASSATGATNEKLFF.